One TCR beta chain is described in this entry. Its antigen is still unknown. Base qualities are not at hand, and no much larger clone is one base apart. In total, 500 to 700 healthy bone marrow donors made up the cohort. Cohort members were all nominally healthy when sampled, although unrecorded immune exposures were likely present. The donor tested CMV seronegative, placing the donor among the approximately 360 seronegative members of the cohort. Each donor provided a peripheral blood sample, and peripheral blood mononuclear cells were used for TCR beta sequencing. Genomic DNA was extracted from the blood cell samples with the Qiagen DNeasy Blood Extraction Kit. V is cut by 0 bases and J by 5 bases, and the space between the germline ends is 14 bases. Counted from cysteine to phenylalanine, this CDR3 has 14 amino acids. Solely the CDR3 DNA is kept, with 42 bases framed from the first base. The germline V gene (reference sequence) gives CDR1 as GTSNPN and CDR2 as SVGIG.

Library preparation was by the immunoSEQ multiplex PCR assay. The multiplex PCR relied on a mix of 60 forward primers for TCR Vbeta segments and 13 reverse primers for TCR Jbeta segments. A multiplex PCR assay on genomic DNA amplified the CDR3 region of rearranged TCR beta genes. The Illumina HiSeq System was used to sequence the amplified TCR beta libraries as 87-base-pair reads. Processing in the source paper ran as follows. A later analysis counted 65 million to 90 million unique TCR beta chains across the 650 to 800 repertoires, and about 10 million of these chains were shared by at least two donors. To remove PCR and sequencing errors, raw reads were error-corrected and collapsed into unique sequences using a nearest-neighbor algorithm that merged closely related sequences. To assign V, D and J gene segments, CDR3 sequences were aligned to IMGT reference sequences. For a sequence to be retained, a match of at least six nucleotides to both a V gene segment and a J gene segment was required. Rearrangements were classified as productive when the CDR3 lacked stop codons and remained in frame with V and J, and all other rearrangements were classified as non-productive. CDR3 was defined by IMGT convention, running from the second conserved V-encoded cysteine to the conserved J-encoded phenylalanine. The earlier analysis of about 530 of the donors excluded any sequence lacking an unambiguous match to a single V gene segment. An earlier analysis of just under 600 of the donors called V segments functional above 56.7% productive rearrangements and segregating when the between-donor standard deviation exceeded 5%. A statistical classification framework was built to diagnose cytomegalovirus status from the catalog of TCR beta chain sequences. V and J gene assignment, in a later analysis, came from comparing TCR nucleotide sequences with IMGT/GENE-DB human TR gene sequences. A later analysis assigned CDR3 sequences and most-parsimonious VDJ recombination scenarios with the TCRdist pipeline. In a later analysis, each TCR beta chain was defined by its CDR3 amino acid sequence together with its V-gene family, and reads lacking a unique V-gene family were excluded. As a way to deal with suspected cross-contamination and a sequencing artifact, a later analysis dropped nearly 600 nucleotide sequences that were highly shared and had low generation probability. In a later analysis, a clonal expansion index was calculated for each public chain from normalized within-repertoire ranks of inferred template counts. In a later analysis, generation probabilities were computed using a VDJ recombination model fitted to out-of-frame rearrangements, and the results were checked against IGoR. A later analysis scored TCR-TCR, TCR-HLA and TCR-CMV co-occurrence with hypergeometric tests, applying a repertoire-size bias correction to TCR pairs. In a later analysis, false discovery rates were estimated by permuting HLA or CMV assignments 20 times. A later analysis grouped co-occurring TCRs with DBSCAN, adding TCRdist sequence similarity when clustering within HLA-allele-positive subsets. Repertoires with fewer than 30,000 or more than 120,000 public chains were left out of co-occurrence clustering, as were a few repertoires with anomalous nucleotide sharing. The table was pulled from immuneACCESS by TCRdb, which kept in-frame rearrangements only. Such tables lose some clones; where checked, under half of the loss comes from unresolved V genes, and the rest has no known cause. Clone size and the V and J calls come from that table; the DNA yielded D and trimming. This sample lists around 160,000 clones; around 78% were detected once. The ten largest clones capture roughly 1% of the sample.

The sample originates from a study of cytomegalovirus exposure and HLA in healthy donors (dated by TCRdb to 2015 to 2018). General notes on the study: In an earlier analysis of approximately 500 of the donors, less than 350 Gb of sequence data and 90 million to 120 million unique TCR beta sequences from some 170 million T cells were reported. Of the roughly 400 genotyped donors, over 70% fell in the genetic ancestry cluster associated with self-reported Caucasian donors. Besides the first cohort of roughly 640 subjects, a separate validation cohort made up of roughly 130 different subjects was used. An early release covering roughly 600 HLA-typed donors comprised around 300 gigabases of sequencing data and 85 million to 100 million unique TCR sequences. In the later analysis, no new phenotypic data were used to find candidate immune exposures; instead, reliance was placed on TCR beta sequences and their occurrence across donors. Donor age, sex, ethnicity and CMV serostatus were compiled alongside the repertoire data. In a later genetic analysis, genome-wide SNP genotypes for about 65% of the roughly 670 donors were used, and that subset was treated as a discovery cohort. The study profiled the T cell repertoires of about 720 subjects by immunosequencing and related them to cytomegalovirus serostatus. To predict cytomegalovirus infection status, the study brought together high-throughput TCR immunosequencing, statistical association of individual TCRs with disease status, and machine learning. Class I and class II HLA loci were covered by the typing at four-digit resolution. In a later analysis, previously published TCR beta repertoires from several hundred donors were re-analyzed and high-resolution HLA genotyping was added so that TCR occurrence patterns could be studied. Typing coverage differed by locus: A, B, C, DRB1 and DQB1 were typed in about 620-640 donors, DQA1 in 500 to 550, DPA1 in some 600, and DPB1 in just under 480. Among about 360 genotyped donors of the cohort, an average of around 240,000 unique TCR beta nucleotide sequences were sequenced per donor, around 20% of them non-productive. In an earlier analysis of more than 550 of the donors, high-throughput TCR beta sequencing was used to judge whether each TCR beta V gene segment behaved as functional or pseudogenic. Roughly five DR-DQ haplotypes were handled as single units for association and clustering because linkage in the cohort was strong. All discovery cohort repertoires had been generated on a single sequencing platform. The aim of the study was to test whether cataloging public T cell receptors could identify signatures of past pathogen exposure. Broader findings and caveats from the paper: This cohort had only TCR beta chains sequenced, and the lack of alpha or paired-chain data limited which features could be detected. In a later analysis, most CMV-associated TCR beta chains were found to appear HLA-restricted, with HLA associations seemingly driven largely by CMV exposure. Because counts were too low, about 18 rarely observed V segments, including chromosome 9 orphons, were left out of the earlier analysis of 500 to 750 of the donors. In the study, around 160 TCR beta chains were listed as associated with cytomegalovirus. Presence/absence analyses assumed roughly uniform sequencing depth across donors, an assumption that may not hold. For the cohort, immune exposure information was limited to CMV serostatus. A group of highly shared sequence variants was considered likely to be a technical artifact of the sequencing pipeline. An earlier analysis of approximately 590 of the donors showed that most TCR beta V segments appeared in productive rearrangements either about 87% or about 30% of the time, which broadly matched IMGT annotations. When HLA alleles, especially DR and DQ, strongly co-occurred, TCR associations were difficult to assign to individual alleles. Compared with equally common non-associated chains, HLA-associated TCR beta chains in a later analysis were more clonally expanded and had lower generation probabilities. A further reported finding was that TCR beta sequences accurately predicted the HLA-A and HLA-B alleles for most subjects in the first cohort. A few of the identified cytomegalovirus-associated TCR beta chains were confirmed in vitro to be specific for cytomegalovirus antigens. Correlated functional status among segregating V segments might reflect linkage disequilibrium, but an unknown experimental factor could not be ruled out. A later analysis found that TCR association rates varied across HLA loci, with DRB1 alleles showing the most associated TCRs and HLA-C alleles the fewest. In a later analysis, several top co-occurrence clusters were reported to appear linked to parvovirus B19, influenza, CMV and Epstein-Barr virus. In a later genetic analysis, fewer N-insertions in productive TCRs were reported among donors in an Asian-associated ancestry cluster than the approximately 710-donor mean. A later genetic analysis associated a missense DCLRE1C variant with V-gene and J-gene trimming of TCR beta chains, and an independent cohort replicated the association. Most TCR sequences were observed very rarely across donors, whereas some public TCRs were present in many individuals. In a later analysis, more than 15,000 TCR beta sequences were associated with specific HLA alleles at a false discovery rate of 0.05. It was suggested by the authors that the approach could potentially be generalized to other disease states and immunological phenotypes. Because some donors lacked HLA typing at each locus, the association tests relied only on the typed subset. In both the original and validation cohorts, the classifier was reported to diagnose cytomegalovirus status with high specificity and sensitivity. The 87-base-pair reads could not distinguish some IMGT-functional V segments, including TRBV6-2 and TRBV6-3, so those segments were excluded.

Sequencing input: PBMCs. The source is a woman aged 40 to 50 in good health and CMV-seronegative. The chain was built from TRBV30 and TRBJ2-7; a tentative D call is TRBD1 (6 bases match). The DNA sequence is as follows: TGTGCCTGGAGTGTTCGGAGAAGGGGGAACGAGCAGTACTTC. Translated, this gives CAWSVRRRGNEQYF.